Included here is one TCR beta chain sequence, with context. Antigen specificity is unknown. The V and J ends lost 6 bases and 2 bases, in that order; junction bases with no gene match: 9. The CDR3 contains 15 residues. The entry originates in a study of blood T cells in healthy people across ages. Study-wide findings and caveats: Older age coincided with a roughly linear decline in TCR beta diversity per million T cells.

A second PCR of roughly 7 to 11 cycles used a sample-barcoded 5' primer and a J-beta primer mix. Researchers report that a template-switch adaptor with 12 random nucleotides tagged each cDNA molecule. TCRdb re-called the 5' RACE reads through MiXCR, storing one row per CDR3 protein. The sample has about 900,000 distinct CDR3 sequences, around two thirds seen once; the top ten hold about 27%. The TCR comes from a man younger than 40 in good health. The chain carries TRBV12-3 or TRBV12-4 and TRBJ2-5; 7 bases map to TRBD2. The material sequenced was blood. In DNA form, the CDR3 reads TGTGCCAGCAGGGCGGGGGTCGCGACTCAAGAGACCCAGTACTTC. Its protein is CASRAGVATQETQYF.